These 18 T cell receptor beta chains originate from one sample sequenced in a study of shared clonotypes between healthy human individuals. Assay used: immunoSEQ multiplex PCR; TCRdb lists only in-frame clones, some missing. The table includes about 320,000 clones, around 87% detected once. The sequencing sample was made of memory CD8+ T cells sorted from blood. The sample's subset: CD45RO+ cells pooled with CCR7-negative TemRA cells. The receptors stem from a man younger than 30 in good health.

This chain's CDR3 is CASSLARGRTEAFF. The CDR3 DNA is TGTGCCAGCAGCTTAGCCAGGGGGCGGACTGAAGCTTTCTTT. The chain carries TRBV7-9 and TRBJ1-1, with 8 nucleotides matching TRBD1. Trimming took 0 bases from V and 5 from J; bases not matched to a gene: 2. Germline CDR1 SEHNR, CDR2 FQNEAQ (reference sequence). This CDR3 contains 14 residues.

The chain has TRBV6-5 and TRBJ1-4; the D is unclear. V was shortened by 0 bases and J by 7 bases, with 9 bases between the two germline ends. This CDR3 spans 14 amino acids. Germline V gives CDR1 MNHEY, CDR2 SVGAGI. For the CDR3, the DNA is TGTGCCAGCAGTTACTCCAACCCGGGTGAAAAACTGTTTTTT. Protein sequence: CASSYSNPGEKLFF.

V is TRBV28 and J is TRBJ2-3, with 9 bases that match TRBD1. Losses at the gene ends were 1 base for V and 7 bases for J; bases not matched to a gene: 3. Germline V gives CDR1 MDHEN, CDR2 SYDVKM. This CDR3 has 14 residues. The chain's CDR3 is CASSLLGTGYTQYF. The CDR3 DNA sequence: TGTGCCAGCAGTTTATTAGGGACAGGGTATACGCAGTATTTT.

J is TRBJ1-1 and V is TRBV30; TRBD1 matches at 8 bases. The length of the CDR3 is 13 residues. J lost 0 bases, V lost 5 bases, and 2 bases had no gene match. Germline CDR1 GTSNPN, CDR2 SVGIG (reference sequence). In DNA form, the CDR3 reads TGTGCCTGGGGGACAGGTATGAACACTGAAGCTTTCTTT. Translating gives CAWGTGMNTEAFF. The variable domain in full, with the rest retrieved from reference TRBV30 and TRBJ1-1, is SQTIHQWPATLVQPVGSPLSLECTVEGTSNPNLYWYRQAAGRGLQLLFYSVGIGQISSEVPQNLSASRPQDRQFILSSKKLLLSDSGFYLCAWGTGMNTEAFFGQGTRLTVV.

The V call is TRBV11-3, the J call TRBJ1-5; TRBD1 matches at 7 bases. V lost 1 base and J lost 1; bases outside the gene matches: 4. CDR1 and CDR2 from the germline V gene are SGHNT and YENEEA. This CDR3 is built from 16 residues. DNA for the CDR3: TGTGCCAGCAGCTTAGGACAGGGTCAAAGCAATCAGCCCCAGCATTTT. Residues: CASSLGQGQSNQPQHF.

The CDR3 nucleotides are TGTGCCAGCAGTTTCGGGGTAATAAGCACTGAAGCTTTCTTT. This translates into CASSFGVISTEAFF. The chain links TRBV28 to TRBJ1-1; no clear D gene. Germline assignment: CDR1 MDHEN and CDR2 SYDVKM. The CDR3 contains 14 residues. V was trimmed by 3 bases and J by 4 bases, leaving 12 bases between them. The full variable domain, in which reference TRBV28 and TRBJ1-1 provide the parts outside the CDR3, is DVKVTQSSRYLVKRTGEKVFLECVQDMDHENMFWYRQDPGLGLRLIYFSYDVKMKEKGDIPEGYSVSREKKERFSLILESASTNQTSMYLCASSFGVISTEAFFGQGTRLTVV.

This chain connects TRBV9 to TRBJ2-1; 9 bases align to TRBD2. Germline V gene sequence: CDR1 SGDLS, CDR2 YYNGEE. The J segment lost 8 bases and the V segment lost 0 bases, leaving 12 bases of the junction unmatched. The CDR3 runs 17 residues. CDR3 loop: CASSVGLAGPPGDEQFF. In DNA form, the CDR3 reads TGTGCCAGCAGCGTAGGCCTAGCGGGACCCCCGGGTGATGAGCAGTTCTTC.

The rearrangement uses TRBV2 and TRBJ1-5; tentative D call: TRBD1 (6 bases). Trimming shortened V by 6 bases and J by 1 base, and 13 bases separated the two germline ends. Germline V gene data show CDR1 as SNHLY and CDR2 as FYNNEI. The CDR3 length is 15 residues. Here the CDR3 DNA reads TGTGCCAGCAGACCGACAGGCAGGAGCAATCAGCCCCAGCATTTT. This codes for CASRPTGRSNQPQHF.

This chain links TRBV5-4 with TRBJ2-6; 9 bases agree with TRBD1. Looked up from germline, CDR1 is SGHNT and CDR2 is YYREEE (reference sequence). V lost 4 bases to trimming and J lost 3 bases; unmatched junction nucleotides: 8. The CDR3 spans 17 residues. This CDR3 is CASSQQGAGVGANVLTF. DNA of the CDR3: TGTGCCAGCAGCCAACAGGGGGCGGGCGTTGGGGCCAACGTCCTGACTTTC.

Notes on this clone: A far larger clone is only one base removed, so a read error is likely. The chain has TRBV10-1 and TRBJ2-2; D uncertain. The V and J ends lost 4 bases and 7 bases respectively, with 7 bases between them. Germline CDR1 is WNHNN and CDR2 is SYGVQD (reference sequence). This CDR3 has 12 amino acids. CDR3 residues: CASSGSNGELFF. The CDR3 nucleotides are TGCGCCAGCAGTGGGAGTAACGGGGAGCTGTTTTTT.

The CDR3 sequence: CASSAFSSYNSPLHF. The DNA of the CDR3 is TGTGCCAGCAGCGCGTTCAGCTCCTATAATTCACCCCTCCACTTT. The chain is built from TRBV9 and TRBJ1-6; D gene uncertain. Per germline, CDR1 SGDLS and CDR2 YYNGEE. Trimming stripped 3 bases from V and 0 bases from J, with 7 bases between. This CDR3 comprises 15 residues.

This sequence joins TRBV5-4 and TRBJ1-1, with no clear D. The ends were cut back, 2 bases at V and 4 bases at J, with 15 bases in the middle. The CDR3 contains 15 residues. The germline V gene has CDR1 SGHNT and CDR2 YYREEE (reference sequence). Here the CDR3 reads CASSLPTSPLTEAFF. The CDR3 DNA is TGTGCCAGCAGCTTACCTACCAGCCCACTCACTGAAGCTTTCTTT.

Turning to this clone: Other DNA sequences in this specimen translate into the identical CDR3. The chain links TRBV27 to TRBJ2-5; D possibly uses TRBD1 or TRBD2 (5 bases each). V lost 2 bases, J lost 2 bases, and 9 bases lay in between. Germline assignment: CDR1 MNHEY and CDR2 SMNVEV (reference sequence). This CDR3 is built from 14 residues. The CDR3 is CASSLLAGQETQYF. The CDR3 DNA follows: TGTGCCAGCAGTTTACTAGCAGGGCAAGAGACCCAGTACTTC.

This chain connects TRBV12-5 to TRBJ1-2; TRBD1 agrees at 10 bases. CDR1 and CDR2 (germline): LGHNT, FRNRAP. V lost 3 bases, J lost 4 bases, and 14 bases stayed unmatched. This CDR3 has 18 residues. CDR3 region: CASGFFGTGAYPLYGYTF. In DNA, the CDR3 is TGTGCTAGTGGTTTCTTCGGGACAGGGGCCTACCCGCTCTATGGCTACACCTTC.

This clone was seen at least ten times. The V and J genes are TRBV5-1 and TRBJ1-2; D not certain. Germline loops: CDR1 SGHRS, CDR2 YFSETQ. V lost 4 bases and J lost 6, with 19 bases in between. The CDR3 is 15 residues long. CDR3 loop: CASSAGASEVDGYTF. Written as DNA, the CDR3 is TGCGCCAGCAGCGCCGGAGCTTCGGAGGTGGATGGCTACACCTTC.

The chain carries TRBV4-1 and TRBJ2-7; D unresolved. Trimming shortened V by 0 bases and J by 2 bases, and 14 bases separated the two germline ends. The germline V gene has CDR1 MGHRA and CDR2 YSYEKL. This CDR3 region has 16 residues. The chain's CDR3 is CASSQDRTLTTYEQYF. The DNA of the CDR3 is TGCGCCAGCAGCCAAGATAGGACCCTCACCACCTACGAGCAGTACTTC.

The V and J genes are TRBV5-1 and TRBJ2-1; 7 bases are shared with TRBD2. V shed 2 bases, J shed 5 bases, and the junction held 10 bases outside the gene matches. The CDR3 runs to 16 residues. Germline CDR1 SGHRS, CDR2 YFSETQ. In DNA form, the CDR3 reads TGCGCCAGCAGCTTTTTAAGCGGGGAGGTCCACAATGAGCAGTTCTTC. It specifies CASSFLSGEVHNEQFF.

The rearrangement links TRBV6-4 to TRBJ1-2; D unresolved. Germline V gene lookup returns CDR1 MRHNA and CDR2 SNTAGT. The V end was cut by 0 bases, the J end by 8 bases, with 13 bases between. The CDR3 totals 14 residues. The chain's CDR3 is CASSDSEVAGGYTF. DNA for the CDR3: TGTGCCAGCAGTGACTCGGAGGTCGCGGGAGGCTACACCTTC.